Here is one T cell receptor (beta chain) with its context. Antigen unknown. The data are from a study of T and B cells in COVID-19 patients. Study in general: Blood was sampled from COVID-19 patients who were either actively infected or recovered. Of roughly 22 active-infection patients, roughly eleven were critically ill with mechanical ventilation or extracorporeal membrane oxygenation.

TRB was amplified from around 250-500 ng of blood genomic DNA. Multiplex PCR with BIOMED2 TRB-A/B primer pools amplified TRB rearrangements. TCRdb processed the multiplex PCR reads anew with MiXCR; each CDR3 protein has one entry. This table has roughly 7,800 distinct CDR3 sequences, 26% appearing once. Study-wide results and caveats: Highly clonal in active COVID-19, TRB repertoires exceeded healthy-donor diversity and richness at recovery.

Sequencing was carried out using blood. The clonotype originates from a human donor with active COVID-19.

The CDR3 nucleotides read TGTGCCAGTAGTACACCGGGACAGATATGGGGCTACACCTTC. Its translation is CASSTPGQIWGYTF. The rearrangement uses TRBV19 and TRBJ1-2; TRBD1 matches at 7 bases. The CDR3 length is 14 residues. Trimming cost V 4 bases and J 8 bases; bases outside gene matches: 10. Germline V gives CDR1 LNHDA, CDR2 SQIVND (reference sequence).